The source of this T cell receptor beta chain is a study of human T cells and chemical hapten exposure. Study as a whole: Small volume differences among pooled libraries mainly caused per-sample TCR yield variation. Whole-study findings and limits: Healthy people's immune response may differ from that of the donors, who had alopecia.

Time point indicated: pre-sensitization, week 0. Treatment noted: therapeutic diphenylcyclopropenone sensitization with weekly scalp DPC. This clonotype was detected ten times or more. Its target is not known. The library labeled individual cDNA molecules by adding unique molecular identifiers to them. TCRdb recomputed calls from the RACE reads with MiXCR, one row per CDR3 protein. There are around 350,000 distinct CDR3 sequences in the sample; 5.5% occur only once, and more than 8% lies in the top ten. The receptor comes from a woman aged 18-35 years with alopecia areata. Some clones in this sample may be carry-over from other donors' samples. This specimen consisted of whole blood, obtained in connection with sensitization to the hapten diphenylcyclopropenone (DPC).

The CDR3 is CASSLGDRYYSNQPQHF. Here the CDR3 DNA reads TGTGCCAGCAGCTTGGGTGACAGATATTATAGCAATCAGCCCCAGCATTTT. The V gene is TRBV7-2, the J gene TRBJ1-5; possibly TRBD1 for D (5 bases). The CDR3 extends over 17 amino acids. Trimming removed 3 bases from V and 0 bases from J, with 15 bases in between. Germline V gene lookup returns CDR1 SGHTA and CDR2 FQGNSA.